This TCR beta chain appears in the sequencing data of a study of cytomegalovirus exposure and HLA in healthy donors. Trimming cost V 0 bases and J 2 bases; bases outside gene matches: 8. This CDR3 contains 17 residues. From germline, CDR1 is LGHNA and CDR2 YNFKEQ. Assay used: immunoSEQ multiplex PCR; TCRdb lists only in-frame clones, some missing. The repertoire holds fewer than 120,000 clones, approximately 90% seen once, with around 1.9% in the top ten. These donors were members of the roughly 120-subject validation cohort, a group separate from the roughly 670-subject first cohort. The receptor comes from a woman aged 18-30 years in good health and CMV-seronegative. The rearrangement links TRBV4-2 to TRBJ2-7; 9 bases are a match to TRBD2. The specimen sequenced was PBMCs. The CDR3 protein is CASSQDRGAGGAYEQYF. The DNA of the CDR3 is TGTGCCAGCAGCCAAGATCGTGGGGCGGGAGGGGCCTACGAGCAGTACTTC.